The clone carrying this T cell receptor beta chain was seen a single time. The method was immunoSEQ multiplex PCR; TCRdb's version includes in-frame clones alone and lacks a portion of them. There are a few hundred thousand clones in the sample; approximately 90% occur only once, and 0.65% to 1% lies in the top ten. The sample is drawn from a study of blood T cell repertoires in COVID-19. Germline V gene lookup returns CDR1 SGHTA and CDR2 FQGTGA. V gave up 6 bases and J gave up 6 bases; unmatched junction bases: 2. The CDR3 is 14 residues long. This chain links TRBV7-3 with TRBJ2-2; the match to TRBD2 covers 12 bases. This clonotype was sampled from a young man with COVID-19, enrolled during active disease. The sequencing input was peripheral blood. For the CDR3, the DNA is TGTGCCAGCAGTCTAGCGGGAGGGCCCGGGGAGCTGTTTTTT. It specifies CASSLAGGPGELFF.